The rows below give T cell receptor beta chains drawn from one sample of a study of blood T cell repertoires in COVID-19. TCRdb's copy holds only in-frame clones and misses some; the assay was immunoSEQ multiplex PCR. Here the sample spans about 220,000 clones, roughly 75% being singletons. The specimen sequenced was peripheral blood. The receptors originated from a woman in her seventies with acute or convalescent COVID-19. The CDR3 runs from the conserved cysteine through the conserved F or W. Each record gives: clone size, V gene, J gene, D gene, CDR3 protein, CDR3 DNA. The D gene is left open where the match is weak. Expanded clones are given a class, and other clones once, few, many or no size at all.

once	TRBV4-1	TRBJ2-2	TRBD1	CASSQTRTGAGELFF	TGCGCCAGCAGCCAAACGCGGACAGGGGCCGGGGAGCTGTTTTTT
.	TRBV5-4	TRBJ2-4	TRBD1	CASSLGDRGGDIQYF	TGTGCCAGCAGCTTGGGGGACAGGGGAGGTGACATTCAGTACTTC
.	TRBV30	TRBJ1-1	.	CAWTGRVEAFF	TGTGCCTGGACTGGCAGGGTTGAAGCTTTCTTT
.	TRBV30	TRBJ1-1	.	CAWGTGNTEAFF	TGTGCCTGGGGCACAGGGAACACTGAAGCTTTCTTT
.	TRBV25-1	TRBJ1-5	.	CASSGIDGNQPQHF	TGTGCCAGCAGTGGGATAGACGGGAATCAGCCCCAGCATTTT
.	TRBV20-1	TRBJ1-2	.	CSARSDGYTF	TGCAGTGCTAGATCGGATGGCTACACCTTC
.	TRBV10-3	TRBJ1-4	TRBD1	CAISNRGTDEKLFF	TGTGCCATCAGTAACAGGGGAACCGATGAAAAACTGTTTTTT
.	TRBV11-3	TRBJ1-1	.	CASSSNRYTEAFF	TGTGCCAGCAGCTCCAACAGGTACACTGAAGCTTTCTTT
.	TRBV7-7	TRBJ2-5	.	CASSLEGRGRETQYF	TGTGCCAGCAGCTTAGAAGGAAGAGGGAGGGAGACCCAGTACTTC
.	TRBV10-3	TRBJ1-5	TRBD1	CAISESTGVSGQPQHF	TGTGCCATCAGTGAGTCGACAGGGGTATCGGGGCAGCCCCAGCATTTT
.	TRBV6-1	TRBJ2-3	TRBD2	CASSGQAGGHIEVDTQYF	TGTGCCAGCAGTGGGCAAGCGGGGGGACATATCGAGGTAGATACGCAGTATTTT
.	TRBV7-2	TRBJ2-5	TRBD2	CASSFTSAQTQYF	TGTGCCAGCAGCTTCACTAGCGCTCAGACCCAGTACTTC
.	TRBV18	TRBJ2-2	.	CASSRETGIRTGELFF	TGTGCCAGCTCAAGGGAAACAGGGATTCGGACCGGGGAGCTGTTTTTT
.	TRBV6-5	TRBJ1-1	.	CASLRSEAFF	TGTGCCAGCTTACGGTCCGAAGCTTTCTTT
few	TRBV12-3/TRBV12-4	TRBJ1-5	.	CASSSGAAQPQHF	TGTGCCAGCAGCTCAGGGGCGGCTCAGCCCCAGCATTTT
.	TRBV14	TRBJ2-1	.	CASSQRAGFNEQFF	TGTGCCAGCAGCCAAAGGGCAGGGTTCAATGAGCAGTTCTTC
.	TRBV14	TRBJ1-4	TRBD1	CASSRDRVEKLFF	TGTGCCAGCAGCCGGGACAGGGTTGAAAAACTGTTTTTT
.	TRBV5-5	TRBJ2-5	TRBD2	CASSFRTSPETQYF	TGTGCCAGCAGCTTCAGGACTAGCCCAGAGACCCAGTACTTC
.	TRBV30	TRBJ1-6	.	CALGQLGGSPLHF	TGTGCCCTCGGGCAGTTGGGGGGATCACCCCTCCACTTT
.	TRBV7-2	TRBJ1-1	TRBD1	CASSFPTGGPEAFF	TGTGCCAGCAGTTTTCCGACAGGGGGGCCTGAAGCTTTCTTT
.	TRBV21-1	TRBJ2-3	.	CASSKVGGGITDTQYF	.
.	TRBV6-6	TRBJ1-1	.	CASMDSFTEAFF	TGTGCATCGATGGACAGCTTCACTGAAGCTTTCTTT
.	TRBV28	TRBJ2-7	.	CASSLGAQSSYEQYF	TGTGCCAGCAGTTTAGGGGCCCAGAGCTCCTACGAGCAGTACTTC
.	TRBV29-1	TRBJ2-2	.	CSVAVRPVTGELFF	TGCAGCGTTGCTGTGCGGCCTGTGACCGGGGAGCTGTTTTTT
.	TRBV19	TRBJ1-6	.	CASSIDPGFYNSPLHF	TGTGCCAGTAGTATAGATCCAGGGTTCTATAATTCACCCCTCCACTTT
.	TRBV24-1	TRBJ2-2	.	CATLSFTGELFF	TGTGCCACTCTCTCCTTCACCGGGGAGCTGTTTTTT
.	TRBV11-2	TRBJ2-3	TRBD2	CASSLDRLAGGLDTQYF	TGTGCCAGCAGCTTAGACCGTCTAGCGGGGGGTTTGGATACGCAGTATTTT